These T cell receptor beta chains were read from a single sample in a study of response to subunit inactivated influenza vaccine. TCRdb called the RT-PCR reads again in MiXCR, with one record for every CDR3 protein. This sample has roughly 500,000 distinct CDR3 sequences, with approximately 15% found just once. The sequenced sample was CD4+ T cells sorted from PBMCs, obtained around 25 months after vaccination. These receptors were collected from a man aged 45-69 years who received an inactivated influenza vaccine. Each CDR3 is given without its conserved first and last residue.

j_gene,v_gene,CDR3aa
TRBJ1-1,TRBV28,ASSVLTGGNTEAF
TRBJ2-1,TRBV20-1,SARHVRQNEQF
TRBJ1-1,TRBV4-3,ASSQDSGPDTEAF
TRBJ2-1,TRBV4-1,ASSQEGWGSSYNEQF
TRBJ1-6,TRBV20-1,SARGFPSSYNSPLH
TRBJ1-2,TRBV7-8,ASSLADPFRGYT
TRBJ2-4,TRBV4-3,ASSQDAGLAKNIQY
TRBJ1-6,TRBV12-3/TRBV12-4,ASRRGGSPLH
TRBJ2-3,TRBV5-1,ASSLGQGSTDTQY
TRBJ2-2,TRBV4-1,ASSQDMAGGPGELF
TRBJ2-7,TRBV20-1,SASAGGGTYEQY
TRBJ2-2,TRBV11-2,ASSLDGLATGELF
TRBJ2-7,TRBV12-3/TRBV12-4,ASSPPDGRRSYEQY
TRBJ1-5,TRBV4-1,ASSQENANQPQH
TRBJ1-5,TRBV4-2,ASSQSVNQPQH
TRBJ1-2,TRBV11-2,ASSLSDGGREPGYT
TRBJ2-7,TRBV6-5,ASSYVQGTTYEQY
TRBJ2-1,TRBV6-2/TRBV6-3,ASSYSMSGLGVDEQF
TRBJ2-3,TRBV30,AWSFPRGGADTQY
TRBJ1-2,TRBV15,ATSRERYGYT
TRBJ1-6,TRBV12-3/TRBV12-4,ASSPGQGGYNSPLH
TRBJ1-1,TRBV12-3/TRBV12-4,ASRDTTGYEAF
TRBJ2-5,TRBV28,ASSLRLAGDAVQETQY
TRBJ2-2,TRBV6-5,ASSYGFRGAGELF
TRBJ1-3,TRBV7-2,ASSSSSYSGNTIY
TRBJ1-2,TRBV30,AWGQGSGGYT
TRBJ1-5,TRBV7-9,ASSLAGAVVQPQH
TRBJ2-1,TRBV4-3,ASSQGGPNYQF
TRBJ2-3,TRBV29-1,SVGQDMNTQY
TRBJ2-2,TRBV6-2/TRBV6-3,ASGLNTGELF
TRBJ1-5,TRBV12-5,ASGLVLGLGDQPQH
TRBJ2-7,TRBV5-1,ASSLRGTSGSYEQY
TRBJ1-3,TRBV12-3/TRBV12-4,ASREKGRFSGNTIY
TRBJ2-3,TRBV4-1,ASSQEAQGEREEPDTQY
TRBJ2-7,TRBV5-1,ASSYRTSGAHPYYEQY
TRBJ2-3,TRBV11-2,ASSLQGLAGTDTQY
TRBJ2-5,TRBV14,ASSASGETQY
TRBJ2-2,TRBV9,ASSRIAGPTGELF
TRBJ2-1,TRBV4-1,ASSQAPLGGQEQF
TRBJ2-1,TRBV5-5,ASSFWTSGGYTEQF
TRBJ2-2,TRBV24-1,ATSETRGTATGELF
TRBJ2-7,TRBV19,ASRGGDKATYEQY
TRBJ2-2,TRBV20-1,SARPGLAGGTGELF
TRBJ2-7,TRBV20-1,SARRGPYEQY
TRBJ2-4,TRBV28,ASSQQPEGAKNIQY
TRBJ1-2,TRBV7-7,ASSLVAPLANYGYT
TRBJ2-3,TRBV5-1,ASSLVRGGDTQY
TRBJ1-2,TRBV3-1,ASSQATGVVGGYT
TRBJ2-1,TRBV7-8,ASSARAGGRVNEQF
TRBJ2-3,TRBV9,ASSPRQGATTDTQY
TRBJ2-5,TRBV15,ATSTPGMGETQY
TRBJ2-3,TRBV21-1,ASSRGDPGTQY
TRBJ2-3,TRBV20-1,SARVAGSTDTQY
TRBJ2-3,TRBV14,ASSQASGRWGTDTQY
TRBJ1-1,TRBV5-1,ASSFSSPGLNTEAF
TRBJ2-1,TRBV6-1,ASRPGTSGDNEQF
TRBJ1-2,TRBV28,ASSRTGGSGYT
TRBJ2-1,TRBV7-2,ASSRTGGIFTNEQF
TRBJ1-1,TRBV9,ASSVAEGLDYEAF